This TCR beta chain was observed in a study of identical twins. Each CDR3 protein is one row after TCRdb ran MiXCR on the 5' RACE reads. Of fewer than 250,000 distinct CDR3 sequences in the sample, 7.5% are singletons; the top ten hold about 1.9%. The CDR3 loop spans 12 amino acids. The V gene lost 2 bases and the J gene lost 6 bases, with 11 bases spanning the gap. The germline CDR1 and CDR2 sequences are DFQATT and SNEGSKA (reference sequence). Another study also made use of these data, one on yellow fever vaccine responses in identical twins.

The sequenced sample consisted of memory (CD45RO+) T cells sorted from blood. The sequence was obtained from a woman aged 18-29 years in good health. The chain recombines TRBV20-1 with TRBJ2-7, with D possibly matching TRBD2 (6 bases). The CDR3 here is CSARNPGGEQYF. The CDR3 DNA reads TGCAGTGCTAGAAACCCCGGGGGCGAGCAGTACTTC.